Below are 12 T cell receptor beta chains sequenced from a single sample in a study of PD-1 blockade in mismatch repair-deficient tumors. Libraries were prepared by immunoSEQ multiplex PCR; TCRdb keeps only in-frame clonotypes and omits some of them. In the table there are tens of thousands of clones, around 82% of which are singletons. The starting material was peripheral blood, obtained 4 weeks after starting pembrolizumab. These receptors were taken from an adult with mismatch repair-deficient cancer.

This CDR3 reads CASGVAGLASSEQFF. In DNA, the CDR3 is TGTGCTAGTGGTGTCGCGGGACTAGCATCTAGTGAGCAGTTCTTC. The V and J genes are TRBV12-5 and TRBJ2-1; 9 bases align to TRBD2. The CDR3 length is 15 residues. The V and J ends lost 5 bases and 9 bases, in that order; junction bases with no gene match: 11. CDR1 is LGHNT, CDR2 FRNRAP, per germline.

The chain combines TRBV2 with TRBJ2-3; D ambiguous. Trimming removed 2 bases at V and 3 bases at J, with 9 bases between. Germline V gene lookup returns CDR1 SNHLY and CDR2 FYNNEI. The CDR3 contains 14 residues. The DNA for the CDR3 is TGTGCCAGCAGTGAAAGCCGTGGGACAGATACGCAGTATTTT. This sequence encodes CASSESRGTDTQYF. Based on the CDR3 plus reference TRBV2 and TRBJ2-3, the full variable domain is EPEVTQTPSHQVTQMGQEVILRCVPISNHLYFYWYRQILGQKVEFLVSFYNNEISEKSEIFDDQFSVERPDGSNFTLKIRSTKLEDSAMYFCASSESRGTDTQYFGPGTRLTVL.

The rearrangement joins TRBV5-8 to TRBJ2-1; TRBD2 is a possible D gene (6 bases). CDR1 is SGHTS, CDR2 YDEGEE, per germline. Deletions cut 10 bases from V and 4 bases from J, with 12 bases between. The CDR3 spans 12 residues. The CDR3 protein is CAGSSGYNEQFF. Written as DNA, the CDR3 is TGTGCCGGGAGTAGCGGTTACAATGAGCAGTTCTTC.

The chain has TRBV5-1 and TRBJ2-5, with 8 nucleotides matching TRBD1. The CDR3 loop spans 16 amino acids. Germline V gene data show CDR1 as SGHRS and CDR2 as YFSETQ. J was trimmed by 0 bases and V by 4 bases; bases with no gene match: 8. The CDR3 is CASSPGGRGYQETQYF. The CDR3, as DNA: TGCGCCAGCAGCCCAGGGGGCCGGGGGTACCAAGAGACCCAGTACTTC.

V and J are TRBV18 and TRBJ1-1; possibly TRBD1 for D (5 bases). V was pared by 3 bases and J by 4 bases, with 18 bases between. Per germline, CDR1 KGHSH and CDR2 LQKENI. CDR3 length: 16 amino acids. The CDR3 bases are TGTGCCAGCTCACCCCAGGGAAGCGGGTCCGGCACTGAAGCTTTCTTT. It specifies CASSPQGSGSGTEAFF. The entire variable domain, with the rest obtained from reference TRBV18 and TRBJ1-1, is as follows: NAGVMQNPRHLVRRRGQEARLRCSPMKGHSHVYWYRQLPEEGLKFMVYLQKENIIDESGMPKERFSAEFPKEGPSILRIQQVVRGDSAAYFCASSPQGSGSGTEAFFGQGTRLTVV.

This clone was seen only a few times. It is unclear where the CDR3 begins or ends on the DNA, so no DNA is shown, and the CDR3 is as TCRdb lists it. The rearrangement links TRBV21-1 to TRBJ2-3; the D segment call TRBD1 is taken from the table without a DNA check. TRBV21-1 is classified as a pseudogene. Counting both end residues, the CDR3 totals 18 amino acids. Here the CDR3 reads CASSIVGPGATVPDTQYF.

The chain joins TRBV27 to TRBJ2-1; either TRBD1 or TRBD2 may supply D (5 bases each). V lost 2 bases and J lost 8, with 16 bases in between. CDR3 length: 15 amino acids. Germline CDR1 is MNHEY and CDR2 is SMNVEV (reference sequence). The CDR3 region is CASSLGTQGVHEQFF. The CDR3 DNA sequence: TGTGCCAGCAGTTTAGGGACCCAGGGAGTCCATGAGCAGTTCTTC.

This chain joins TRBV18 and TRBJ2-1; TRBD2 is a possible D gene (5 bases). Germline lookup yields CDR1 KGHSH and CDR2 LQKENI. CDR3 length: 14 amino acids. Trimming took 2 bases from V and 7 from J, leaving 12 bases between them. CDR3 nucleotides: TGTGCCAGCTCACCAGTGGCGGGCCGGAATGAGCAGTTCTTC. It translates to CASSPVAGRNEQFF. Looking up the rest from reference TRBV18 and TRBJ2-1 gives the full variable domain: NAGVMQNPRHLVRRRGQEARLRCSPMKGHSHVYWYRQLPEEGLKFMVYLQKENIIDESGMPKERFSAEFPKEGPSILRIQQVVRGDSAAYFCASSPVAGRNEQFFGPGTRLTVL.

CDR3 in amino acids: CATSREGGNQPQHF. The DNA for the CDR3 is TGTGCCACCAGCAGAGAAGGGGGAAATCAGCCCCAGCATTTT. This sequence joins TRBV15 and TRBJ1-5; perhaps TRBD1 as D (6 bases). The CDR3 covers 14 residues. Trimming took 0 bases from V and 4 from J, leaving 7 bases between them. In germline, CDR1 is LNHNV, CDR2 YYDKDF (reference sequence).

The chain links TRBV11-1 to TRBJ1-2, with 7 bases lining up with TRBD1. The CDR3 covers 16 residues. CDR1 and CDR2 from the germline V gene are SGHAT and FQDESV (reference sequence). V lost 1 base and J lost 0; bases outside the gene matches: 5. The CDR3 region has the DNA TGTGCCAGCAGCTTAGGCGCCGGGACAGCTAACTATGGCTACACCTTC. Translation gives CASSLGAGTANYGYTF.

The genes are TRBV6-5 and TRBJ2-7, with D perhaps TRBD2 (5 bases). This CDR3 has 14 amino acids. The ends were cut back, 0 bases at V and 2 bases at J, with 8 bases in the middle. Germline loops: CDR1 MNHEY, CDR2 SVGAGI. CDR3 bases: TGTGCCAGCAGTTACTCGAGGGCCACCTACGAGCAGTACTTC. It yields the protein CASSYSRATYEQYF.

This chain connects TRBV7-2 to TRBJ1-1, with 9 bases that match TRBD1. CDR3 length: 14 amino acids. J was trimmed by 5 bases and V by 5 bases; bases with no gene match: 6. The germline gives CDR1 SGHTA, CDR2 FQGNSA. CDR3 sequence reads: CASSPRQGGTEAFF. CDR3 in DNA: TGTGCCAGCAGCCCTAGACAGGGGGGGACTGAAGCTTTCTTT.